Below, 27 T cell receptor beta chains from the same sample are listed, as sequenced in a study of blood T cell repertoires in COVID-19. Using immunoSEQ multiplex PCR, the repertoire was profiled, and TCRdb retains in-frame clones only, with some absent. Of about 270,000 clones in the sample, roughly 80% were seen once. Input material: peripheral blood. The receptor set was obtained from a woman between 50 and 59 years old who had recovered from COVID-19.

Turning to this clone: Germline and junction disagree at one end, which may indicate a read error. The rearrangement links TRBV28 to TRBJ2-7, with D possibly being TRBD1 (6 bases). There are 14 residues in the CDR3. Germline-derived CDR1 and CDR2 are MDHEN and SYDVKM. The CDR3 loop reads CASSFVSPPGTNYF. CDR3 bases: TGTGCCAGCAGTTTTGTTTCCCCCCCCGGGACAAATTATTTC. The entire variable domain, with the rest obtained from reference TRBV28 and TRBJ2-7, is as follows: DVKVTQSSRYLVKRTGEKVFLECVQDMDHENMFWYRQDPGLGLRLIYFSYDVKMKEKGDIPEGYSVSREKKERFSLILESASTNQTSMYLCASSFVSPPGTNYFGPGTRLTVT.

The CDR3 nucleotides read TGTGCCAGCAGCCAGGGAGGGGCGGGTGAAAAACTGTTTTTT. Translation: CASSQGGAGEKLFF. The chain couples TRBV7-2 to TRBJ1-4, with D tentatively TRBD1 (5 bases). Germline V CDR1 and CDR2: SGHTA, FQGNSA. This CDR3 has 14 amino acids. Trimming removed 5 bases at V and 7 bases at J, with 14 bases between.

This chain uses TRBV6-5 with TRBJ2-5; TRBD1 is a possible D gene (6 bases). V dropped 7 bases and J dropped 6 bases, with 18 bases sitting between them. The length of the CDR3 is 14 residues. The germline V gene encodes CDR1 MNHEY and CDR2 SVGAGI. This CDR3 is CASNPGEIGKTQYF. For the CDR3, the DNA is TGTGCCAGCAACCCAGGGGAGATTGGGAAGACCCAGTACTTC.

This chain uses TRBV28 with TRBJ2-1; D gene unclear. This CDR3 has 11 amino acids. Trimming took off 6 bases at V and 5 bases at J, with 5 bases between the two ends. CDR1 and CDR2 (germline): MDHEN, SYDVKM. Here the CDR3 reads CASSLDNEQFF. In nucleotides, the CDR3 is TGTGCCAGCAGCCTTGACAATGAGCAGTTCTTC.

The rearrangement links TRBV9 to TRBJ1-2; 11 positions agree with TRBD1. CDR3 size: 17 residues. Germline assignment: CDR1 SGDLS and CDR2 YYNGEE. V shed 4 bases and J 4 bases; nucleotides not matched to a gene: 12. The CDR3 DNA reads as TGTGCCAGCAGCCATCCGTTGGACAGGGGGCAGAGCTATGGCTACACCTTC. This codes for CASSHPLDRGQSYGYTF. Supplemented by reference TRBV9 and TRBJ1-2, the full variable domain reads DSGVTQTPKHLITATGQRVTLRCSPRSGDLSVYWYQQSLDQGLQFLIQYYNGEERAKGNILERFSAQQFPDLHSELNLSSLELGDSALYFCASSHPLDRGQSYGYTFGSGTRLTVV.

The rearrangement uses TRBV19 and TRBJ1-5; possibly TRBD1 for D (5 bases). The CDR3 has 14 amino acids. Germline V gene data show CDR1 as LNHDA and CDR2 as SQIVND (reference sequence). Trimming shortened V by 4 bases and J by 2 bases, and 9 bases separated the two germline ends. CDR3 sequence (DNA): TGTGCCAGTAGTACCAGGGAGGGCAATCAGCCCCAGCATTTT. It specifies CASSTREGNQPQHF. Supplemented by reference TRBV19 and TRBJ1-5, the full variable domain reads DGGITQSPKYLFRKEGQNVTLSCEQNLNHDAMYWYRQDPGQGLRLIYYSQIVNDFQKGDIAEGYSVSREKKESFPLTVTSAQKNPTAFYLCASSTREGNQPQHFGDGTRLSIL.

This chain connects TRBV11-2 to TRBJ1-5; D call uncertain. The ends were cut back, 4 bases at V and 3 bases at J, with 13 bases in the middle. Germline V gene lookup returns CDR1 SGHAT and CDR2 FQNNGV. The CDR3 consists of 15 residues. CDR3 sequence (DNA): TGTGCCAGCAGCTCCCGAAGTCGAGACAATCAGCCCCAGCATTTT. Protein product: CASSSRSRDNQPQHF.

V gene TRBV7-2 combines with J gene TRBJ2-1; D perhaps matches TRBD1 (6 bases). The CDR3 runs to 15 residues. Germline assignment: CDR1 SGHTA and CDR2 FQGNSA. Between the trimmed V and J ends, which lost 1 base and 8 bases, there was a span of 15 bases. The CDR3 sequence is CASSLGGRGVDEQFF. CDR3 DNA sequence: TGTGCCAGCAGCTTAGGGGGGCGCGGTGTCGATGAGCAGTTCTTC.

V and J are TRBV7-8 and TRBJ1-6, with D perhaps matching TRBD1 (5 bases). Per the germline V gene, CDR1 is SGHVS and CDR2 is FQNEAQ. Trimming left V 4 bases short and J 8 bases short, with 12 bases between. The CDR3 has 14 amino acids. CDR3 sequence reads: CASSSNAGDSPLHF. In DNA, the CDR3 is TGTGCCAGCAGCTCGAACGCGGGGGATTCACCCCTCCACTTT.

V and J are TRBV23-1 and TRBJ1-2; TRBD1 agrees at 8 bases. TRBV23-1 is recorded as an ORF, its role being uncertain. This CDR3 is built from 18 residues. The junction had 15 bases not matched to a gene; V was cut back by 2 bases and J by 4 bases. DNA for the CDR3: TGCGCCAGCAGTCAAACCCCGGACAGGGTCATACAACCCTATGGCTACACCTTC. This translates into CASSQTPDRVIQPYGYTF.

CDR3 coding DNA: TGTGCCAGCAGTTTATCGCGAGGAGAGACCCAGTACTTC. Its translation: CASSLSRGETQYF. The chain uses TRBV27 and TRBJ2-5; D remains ambiguous. This CDR3 comprises 13 residues. Trimming left V 0 bases short and J 4 bases short, with 6 bases between. Germline lookup yields CDR1 MNHEY and CDR2 SMNVEV (reference sequence).

This clone was detected only once. The chain joins TRBV5-1 to TRBJ2-1, with 10 bases aligning to TRBD2. Germline V CDR1 and CDR2: SGHRS, YFSETQ. The CDR3 is 20 residues long. V gave up 0 bases and J gave up 4 bases; unmatched junction bases: 16. CDR3 DNA: TGCGCCAGCAGCTTGGCCGGAGGTAGCGGGAGGTTCTCTCGGTACAATGAGCAGTTCTTC. Protein: CASSLAGGSGRFSRYNEQFF.

The chain couples TRBV11-2 to TRBJ2-1, with a weak D call TRBD2 (5 bases). Germline assignment: CDR1 SGHAT and CDR2 FQNNGV. The V end lost 2 bases, the J end lost 9 bases, and 11 bases lay between the germline ends. There are 13 residues in the CDR3. In DNA, the CDR3 is TGTGCCAGCAGCTTAATGTCGAGCGGTGAGCAGTTCTTC. It yields the protein CASSLMSSGEQFF.

The rearrangement uses TRBV5-4 and TRBJ2-5, with D possibly TRBD2 on 6 matching bases. The CDR3 is 15 residues long. CDR1 SGHNT and CDR2 YYREEE come from the germline V gene (reference sequence). Trimming pared 1 base from V and 4 bases from J, leaving 14 bases between. The CDR3 sequence: CASSLKVTGVETQYF. The DNA of the CDR3 is TGTGCCAGCAGCTTGAAAGTGACGGGAGTAGAGACCCAGTACTTC.

The rearrangement uses TRBV9 and TRBJ1-2, with TRBD1 identical over 10 bases. Germline trimming cut 0 bases from V and 8 bases from J; bases unmatched to any gene: 4. The CDR3 is made up of 14 amino acids. Germline CDR1 SGDLS, CDR2 YYNGEE. CDR3 region: CASSVVDRGGGYTF. CDR3 bases: TGTGCCAGCAGCGTAGTGGACAGGGGGGGAGGCTACACCTTC.

The chain links TRBV28 to TRBJ1-1, with TRBD1 matching over 9 bases. The CDR3 sequence is 14 residues long. V gave up 6 bases and J gave up 5 bases; unmatched junction bases: 7. The germline CDR1 and CDR2 sequences are MDHEN and SYDVKM. CDR3 in DNA: TGTGCCAGCAGAGGACAGGGGACACGAACTGAAGCTTTCTTT. It is translated as CASRGQGTRTEAFF.

This clone came up once. The chain couples TRBV21-1 to TRBJ1-5; the tabulated D call, TRBD1, remains unverified against the DNA. TRBV21-1 is flagged as a pseudogene. CDR3 length: 15 amino acids. For the CDR3, the DNA is TGTGCCAGCAGCAAATCAGGGTATAGCAATCAGCCCCAGCATTTT. It is translated as CASSKSGYSNQPQHF.

The genes are TRBV6-2 or TRBV6-3 and TRBJ1-5; D call uncertain. The V end lost 0 bases, the J end lost 6 bases, and 12 bases lay between the germline ends. The CDR3 has 15 residues. The germline gives CDR1 MNHEY, CDR2 SVGEGT. In nucleotides, the CDR3 is TGTGCCAGCAGTTACTCGACCAGGTTGGGTCAGCCCCAGCATTTT. This translates into CASSYSTRLGQPQHF.

The chain couples TRBV28 to TRBJ2-4, with no clear D. The CDR3 extends over 13 amino acids. Germline V gene data show CDR1 as MDHEN and CDR2 as SYDVKM. V was clipped by 3 bases and J by 4 bases, with 7 bases between them. CDR3 bases: TGTGCCAGCAGTTTTCCCCTGAAAAACATTCAGTACTTC. Protein sequence: CASSFPLKNIQYF.

Note on this clone: Other DNA sequences from this sample encode an identical CDR3 as well. The chain has TRBV5-1 and TRBJ2-6; D is possibly TRBD1 (5 bases). V was shortened by 4 bases and J by 1 base, with 9 bases between the two germline ends. The V gene's germline CDR1 is SGHRS and CDR2 YFSETQ. The CDR3 sequence is 15 residues long. The CDR3 region is CASSGQGSGANVLTF. The CDR3 nucleotides read TGCGCCAGCAGCGGACAAGGTTCTGGGGCCAACGTCCTGACTTTC.

The CDR3 spells CASSLGTSGGETQYF. CDR3 bases: TGTGCCAGCAGCCTAGGGACTAGCGGGGGAGAGACCCAGTACTTC. The chain recombines TRBV11-1 with TRBJ2-5, with TRBD2 matching over 14 bases. Germline V gives CDR1 SGHAT, CDR2 FQDESV (reference sequence). This CDR3 has 15 amino acids. After removal of 5 bases from V and 4 bases from J, the junction contained 3 bases not matched to a gene.

The V gene is TRBV19, the J gene TRBJ2-1, with D unclear. This CDR3 is built from 13 residues. Germline V lookup: CDR1 LNHDA, CDR2 SQIVND (reference sequence). The V and J ends lost 4 bases and 0 bases respectively, with 4 bases between them. DNA of the CDR3: TGTGCCAGTAGTACCCTCTCCTACAATGAGCAGTTCTTC. Protein: CASSTLSYNEQFF. Looking up the rest from reference TRBV19 and TRBJ2-1 gives the full variable domain: DGGITQSPKYLFRKEGQNVTLSCEQNLNHDAMYWYRQDPGQGLRLIYYSQIVNDFQKGDIAEGYSVSREKKESFPLTVTSAQKNPTAFYLCASSTLSYNEQFFGPGTRLTVL.

In regard to this clone: Sequence at one end of the junction differs from germline and may be a read error. The gene calls are TRBV5-6 and TRBJ2-4; TRBD2 agrees at 7 bases. Germline assignment: CDR1 SGHDT and CDR2 YYEEEE. CDR3 length equals 13 residues. The DNA of the CDR3 is TGTGCCAGCAGCTCCCCCGGTAGGCCGGGGGGAGACTTC. Its protein is CASSSPGRPGGDF.

The V and J genes are TRBV4-3 and TRBJ1-2; D possibly corresponds to TRBD1 (6 bases). V was clipped by 0 bases and J by 8 bases, with 19 bases between them. Germline CDR1 LGHNA, CDR2 YSLEER. The CDR3 spans 16 residues. The CDR3 spells CASSQDINRAGEGYTF. CDR3 sequence (DNA): TGCGCCAGCAGCCAAGATATTAACAGGGCGGGGGAAGGCTACACCTTC.

The gene calls are TRBV9 and TRBJ2-2, with a possible D match to TRBD2 (6 bases). Germline V lookup: CDR1 SGDLS, CDR2 YYNGEE. The CDR3 is 16 amino acids. Trimming left V 4 bases short and J 0 bases short, with 13 bases between. CDR3 region: CASSPQLATNTGELFF. The CDR3 DNA follows: TGTGCCAGCAGCCCCCAACTAGCTACGAACACCGGGGAGCTGTTTTTT.

V and J are TRBV7-2 and TRBJ1-5; possible D gene TRBD1, 5 bases. This CDR3 is built from 15 residues. The germline gives CDR1 SGHTA, CDR2 FQGNSA. The V end lost 4 bases, the J end lost 0 bases, and 10 bases lay between the germline ends. The CDR3 is CASSWGVNSNQPQHF. The DNA of the CDR3 is TGTGCCAGCAGCTGGGGGGTTAATAGCAATCAGCCCCAGCATTTT. Using reference TRBV7-2 and TRBJ1-5 for the parts outside the CDR3, the full variable domain is GAGVSQSPSNKVTEKGKDVELRCDPISGHTALYWYRQSLGQGLEFLIYFQGNSAPDKSGLPSDRFSAERTGGSVSTLTIQRTQQEDSAVYLCASSWGVNSNQPQHFGDGTRLSIL.

V gene TRBV27 combines with J gene TRBJ2-4; 7 bases match TRBD1. Germline V lookup: CDR1 MNHEY, CDR2 SMNVEV (reference sequence). V lost 6 bases to trimming and J lost 6 bases; unmatched junction nucleotides: 8. The CDR3 runs 14 residues. The CDR3 sequence: CASRRTGGGNIQYF. For the CDR3, the DNA is TGTGCCAGCAGACGGACAGGTGGGGGAAACATTCAGTACTTC.